The 27 T cell receptor beta chains below were found in one sample sequenced in a study of T cell responses to AZD1222 COVID-19 vaccine. Method: immunoSEQ multiplex PCR; TCRdb's copy keeps in-frame clones and lacks some. Here the sample spans about 180,000 clones, around 94% being singletons. This specimen consisted of peripheral blood, obtained on day 0 of AZD1222 vaccination. The receptors were sampled from an adult in good health.

The count of this clone is one. As DNA, the CDR3 is TGCGCCAGCAGCTCGACTGCATCCTACGAGCAGTACTTC. It specifies CASSSTASYEQYF. This chain uses TRBV5-1 with TRBJ2-7, with unresolved D. V lost 3 bases to trimming and J lost 1 base, with 8 bases between them. Germline lookup yields CDR1 SGHRS and CDR2 YFSETQ. The length of the CDR3 is 13 residues.

The rearrangement uses TRBV12-3 or TRBV12-4 and TRBJ2-7, with a possible D match to TRBD1 (5 bases). This CDR3 region has 13 residues. With 5 bases removed from V and 5 bases from J, the gap between germline ends came to 13 bases. The CDR3 sequence: CASSVTGGDEQYF. The CDR3 region has the DNA TGTGCCAGCAGTGTAACAGGCGGCGACGAGCAGTACTTC.

The genes are TRBV7-9 and TRBJ1-1; D unclear. The length of the CDR3 is 14 residues. V shed 1 base and J shed 1 base, with 7 bases lying between them. In germline, CDR1 is SEHNR, CDR2 FQNEAQ (reference sequence). DNA for the CDR3: TGTGCCAGCAGCTTAGGGTACGGGAACACTGAAGCTTTCTTT. This encodes CASSLGYGNTEAFF. Filled out from reference TRBV7-9 and TRBJ1-1, the complete variable domain reads DTGVSQNPRHKITKRGQNVTFRCDPISEHNRLYWYRQTLGQGPEFLTYFQNEAQLEKSRLLSDRFSAERPKGSFSTLEIQRTEQGDSAMYLCASSLGYGNTEAFFGQGTRLTVV.

J is TRBJ2-5 and V is TRBV27, with D tentatively TRBD1 (6 bases). The CDR3 extends over 12 amino acids. Germline CDR1 reads MNHEY; CDR2 reads SMNVEV (reference sequence). V dropped 5 bases and J dropped 11 bases, with 15 bases sitting between them. CDR3 residues: CASSPGHRLQYF. CDR3 nucleotides: TGTGCCAGCAGTCCGGGACACCGGTTGCAGTACTTC.

This rearrangement joins TRBV2 to TRBJ1-1; possible D gene TRBD1, 5 bases. This CDR3 is 13 amino acids long. Trimming removed 8 bases from V and 3 bases from J, with 13 bases in between. CDR1 and CDR2 from the germline V gene are SNHLY and FYNNEI. The CDR3 sequence is CASGSGPDTEAFF. CDR3 bases: TGTGCCAGCGGGTCGGGACCAGACACTGAAGCTTTCTTT.

The V gene is TRBV5-6, the J gene TRBJ2-7; D may match TRBD1 or TRBD2 (5 bases each). V was shortened by 0 bases and J by 3 bases, with 16 bases between the two germline ends. The germline V gene has CDR1 SGHDT and CDR2 YYEEEE. This CDR3 has 16 residues. The CDR3 is CASSLGGAGGVYEQYF. CDR3 sequence (DNA): TGTGCCAGCAGCTTGGGAGGGGCCGGCGGTGTCTACGAGCAGTACTTC.

This CDR3 reads CASSLRDRNVSPLHF. For the CDR3, the DNA is TGTGCCAGCAGCTTGAGGGACAGAAACGTTTCACCCCTCCACTTT. This chain connects TRBV5-6 to TRBJ1-6; 7 bases align to TRBD1. Germline-derived CDR1 and CDR2 are SGHDT and YYEEEE. The CDR3 length is 15 residues. With V trimmed by 1 base and J by 9 bases, 7 bases remained unmatched.

This clone was seen a single time. The chain is built from TRBV10-2 and TRBJ1-3; D gene ambiguous. Germline V gene lookup returns CDR1 WSHSY and CDR2 SAAADI. The CDR3 is 14 amino acids. The V gene lost 6 bases and the J gene lost 0 bases, with 9 bases spanning the gap. The CDR3 loop is CASSATGSGNTIYF. Here the CDR3 DNA reads TGCGCCAGCAGCGCTACCGGCTCTGGAAACACCATATATTTT.

The chain combines TRBV14 with TRBJ2-7; a weak D match, TRBD2 (6 bases). CDR1 is SGHDN and CDR2 is FVKESK in the germline V gene. This CDR3 is built from 13 residues. Trimming removed 5 bases at V and 0 bases at J, with 8 bases between. CDR3 region: CASSVTSSYEQYF. The DNA of the CDR3 is TGTGCCAGCAGCGTGACTAGCTCCTACGAGCAGTACTTC.

The chain combines TRBV4-1 with TRBJ2-3; D remains unclear. CDR1 and CDR2 (germline): MGHRA, YSYEKL. Trimming removed 1 base at V and 1 base at J, with 12 bases between. The CDR3 extends over 16 amino acids. The CDR3 DNA sequence: TGCGCCAGCAGCCAAGGAGTGTCGCAACGCACAGATACGCAGTATTTT. Translation gives CASSQGVSQRTDTQYF.

This clone has only a few counts. The J gene is TRBJ2-1, the V gene TRBV6-2 or TRBV6-3; 13 nucleotides line up with TRBD2. Germline CDR1 MNHEY, CDR2 SVGEGT. The CDR3 covers 15 residues. Germline trimming cut 5 bases from V and 9 bases from J; bases unmatched to any gene: 7. CDR3 region: CASSKRTSGSAEQFF. The CDR3 DNA follows: TGTGCCAGCAGTAAGAGGACTAGCGGGAGCGCTGAGCAGTTCTTC.

The count of this clone is one. This chain joins TRBV18 and TRBJ1-5, with 8 bases fitting TRBD1. This CDR3 spans 14 amino acids. Germline lookup yields CDR1 KGHSH and CDR2 LQKENI. V lost 4 bases to trimming and J lost 1 base; unmatched junction nucleotides: 0. CDR3 nucleotide sequence: TGTGCCAGCTCACGGACAGGGAGCAATCAGCCCCAGCATTTT. Its protein product is CASSRTGSNQPQHF.

This chain uses TRBV6-5 with TRBJ1-1; 7 bases fit TRBD1. After removal of 8 bases from V and 5 bases from J, the junction contained 11 bases not matched to a gene. Germline lookup yields CDR1 MNHEY and CDR2 SVGAGI. This CDR3 has 14 amino acids. DNA for the CDR3: TGTGCCAGCCTTACAGGGGAGGTAGGGACTGAAGCTTTCTTT. It specifies CASLTGEVGTEAFF.

This chain connects TRBV2 to TRBJ1-1; 7 bases agree with TRBD1. CDR1 SNHLY and CDR2 FYNNEI come from the germline V gene. V lost 5 bases to trimming and J lost 1 base; unmatched junction nucleotides: 4. The CDR3 totals 14 residues. CDR3 nucleotides: TGTGCCAGCAGTCGGACAGGATGGAACACTGAAGCTTTCTTT. Its translation is CASSRTGWNTEAFF.

The chain uses TRBV7-2 and TRBJ2-1; maybe TRBD1 (6 bases). V was cut by 5 bases and J by 4 bases, with 21 bases left in between. Per the germline V gene, CDR1 is SGHTA and CDR2 is FQGNSA. The CDR3 spans 17 residues. The CDR3: CASSQSGPGHKYNEQFF. Here the CDR3 DNA reads TGTGCCAGCAGCCAAAGCGGCCCGGGACACAAGTACAATGAGCAGTTCTTC.

J is TRBJ2-3 and V is TRBV29-1; TRBD2 might be the D (6 bases). The germline V and J ends were trimmed by 7 bases and 4 bases, with 15 bases remaining between them. Germline V lookup: CDR1 SQVTM, CDR2 ANQGSEA. CDR3 length equals 13 residues. CDR3 amino acids: CSGRVAASDTQYF. Written as DNA, the CDR3 is TGCAGCGGGCGAGTAGCGGCGTCAGATACGCAGTATTTT.

V gene TRBV6-5 combines with J gene TRBJ2-7; 8 bases agree with TRBD1. CDR1 and CDR2 (germline): MNHEY, SVGAGI. This CDR3 spans 16 amino acids. V dropped 0 bases and J dropped 7; count of bases not matched to a gene: 11. CDR3 in DNA: TGTGCCAGCAGTTACTCGGAACCAGGGGGCGCGGGGGAGCAGTACTTC. As protein: CASSYSEPGGAGEQYF.

The chain recombines TRBV5-1 with TRBJ2-1; D remains unclear. CDR3 length equals 14 residues. Germline loops: CDR1 SGHRS, CDR2 YFSETQ. Trimming left V 6 bases short and J 1 base short, with 11 bases between. The CDR3 DNA reads TGCGCCAGCAAATCAGTGACGTCCTACAATGAGCAGTTCTTC. It codes for CASKSVTSYNEQFF.

The chain is built from TRBV2 and TRBJ2-7; no clear D. Trimming removed 4 bases at V and 4 bases at J, with 8 bases between. There are 12 residues in the CDR3. Germline CDR1 and CDR2: SNHLY and FYNNEI. The DNA for the CDR3 is TGTGCCAGCAGTGCAGTCATATACGAGCAGTACTTC. Translation gives CASSAVIYEQYF.

The chain links TRBV14 to TRBJ2-5, with a tentative D call TRBD1 (7 bases). The CDR3 runs 15 residues. Trimming cost V 4 bases and J 5 bases, with 17 bases left between them. Looked up from germline, CDR1 is SGHDN and CDR2 is FVKESK. For the CDR3, the DNA is TGTGCCAGCAGCCCCCTTGGGGCAGGGGGGGAGACCCAGTACTTC. Its protein is CASSPLGAGGETQYF.

V is TRBV2 and J is TRBJ1-2, with D possibly matching TRBD1 (6 bases). The CDR3 is 14 amino acids. Germline V gives CDR1 SNHLY, CDR2 FYNNEI. The V gene lost 5 bases and the J gene lost 5 bases, with 15 bases spanning the gap. Here the CDR3 DNA reads TGTGCCAGCAGTCTGGACAGCCGACTTTATGGCTACACCTTC. It yields the protein CASSLDSRLYGYTF.

The V call is TRBV4-1, the J call TRBJ2-7, with 8 bases lining up with TRBD2. This CDR3 region has 16 residues. Germline-derived CDR1 and CDR2 are MGHRA and YSYEKL. J gave up 2 bases and V 1 base, and 7 bases lay outside the gene matches. CDR3 sequence (DNA): TGCGCCAGCAGCCAAGGGGCGGGGGGTACTCCCTACGAGCAGTACTTC. It translates to CASSQGAGGTPYEQYF.

The V gene is TRBV6-5, the J gene TRBJ1-2; a weak D match, TRBD1 (6 bases). Trimming removed 7 bases at V and 8 bases at J, with 14 bases between. The CDR3 runs 12 residues. CDR1 MNHEY and CDR2 SVGAGI come from the germline V gene. In nucleotides, the CDR3 is TGTGCCAGCATGTTGGGGGGCGAGGGCTACACCTTC. It yields the protein CASMLGGEGYTF.

The chain couples TRBV27 to TRBJ1-1; 7 nucleotides match TRBD1. This CDR3 is built from 15 residues. V was pared by 6 bases and J by 2 bases, with 9 bases of the junction left unmatched. Germline CDR1 is MNHEY and CDR2 is SMNVEV (reference sequence). This CDR3 is CASRRQGGTNTEAFF. CDR3 in DNA: TGTGCCAGCAGGCGACAGGGAGGGACTAACACTGAAGCTTTCTTT.

The chain recombines TRBV21-1 with TRBJ1-2; TRBD1 is taken as the D call from the table, unchecked against the DNA. TRBV21-1 is classified as a pseudogene. The CDR3 has 14 residues. CDR3 loop: CASSNRALGYGYTF. The DNA of the CDR3 is TGTGCCAGCAGCAACAGGGCATTAGGGTATGGCTACACCTTC.

This rearrangement joins TRBV5-6 to TRBJ1-1; D possibly corresponds to TRBD1 (5 bases). The CDR3 covers 15 residues. The ends were cut back, 0 bases at V and 6 bases at J, with 15 bases in the middle. Germline V gene sequence: CDR1 SGHDT, CDR2 YYEEEE. CDR3 sequence reads: CASSLVGPRVAEAFF. Here the CDR3 DNA reads TGTGCCAGCAGCTTGGTGGGACCTAGGGTTGCTGAAGCTTTCTTT.

The chain uses TRBV6-1 and TRBJ1-3, with D maybe TRBD1 (5 bases). The V end lost 2 bases, the J end lost 0 bases, and 17 bases lay between the germline ends. Looked up from germline, CDR1 is MNHNS and CDR2 is SASEGT. The CDR3 sequence is 18 residues long. CDR3 in DNA: TGTGCCAGCAGTGAAATCAGGGCAGCTGGTTTCTCTGGAAACACCATATATTTT. Residues: CASSEIRAAGFSGNTIYF.